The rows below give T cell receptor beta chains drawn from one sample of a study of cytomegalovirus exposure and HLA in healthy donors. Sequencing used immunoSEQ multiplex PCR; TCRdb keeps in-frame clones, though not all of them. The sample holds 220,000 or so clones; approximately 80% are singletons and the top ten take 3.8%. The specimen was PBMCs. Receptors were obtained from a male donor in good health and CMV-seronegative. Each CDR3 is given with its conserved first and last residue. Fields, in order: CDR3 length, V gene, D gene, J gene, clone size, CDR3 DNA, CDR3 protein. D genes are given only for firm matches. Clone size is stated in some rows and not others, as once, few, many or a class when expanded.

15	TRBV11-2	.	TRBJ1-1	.	TGTGCCAGCAGCTCGGCCGCAGGATCGAACACTGAAGCTTTCTTT	CASSSAAGSNTEAFF
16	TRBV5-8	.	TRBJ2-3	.	TGTGCCAGCAGCTTGACCGGGACTTTCTTCACAGATACGCAGTATTTT	CASSLTGTFFTDTQYF
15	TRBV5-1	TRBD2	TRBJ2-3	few	TGCGCCAGCAGCTTACTAGCGGGAAGCACAGATACGCAGTATTTT	CASSLLAGSTDTQYF
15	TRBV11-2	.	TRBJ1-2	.	TGTGCCAGCAGCTTAGCATCGACAGGAAAATATGGCTACACCTTC	CASSLASTGKYGYTF
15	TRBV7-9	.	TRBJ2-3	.	TGTTCCAGCAGCCCGGGGGGGACAGGGCGAGATACGCAGTATTTT	CSSSPGGTGRDTQYF
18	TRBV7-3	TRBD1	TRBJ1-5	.	TGTGCCAGCAGCCCACAATCGCTGGGACAGGGCCTATCATGGCCCCAGCATTTT	CASSPQSLGQGLSWPQHF
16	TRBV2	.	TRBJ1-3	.	TGTGCCAGCAGTGATCGGGCAGGGGCGTATGGAAACACCATATATTTT	CASSDRAGAYGNTIYF
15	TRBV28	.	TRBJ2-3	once	TGTGCCAGCAGTTTGGGCGGGTCGGGCACAGATACGCAGTATTTT	CASSLGGSGTDTQYF
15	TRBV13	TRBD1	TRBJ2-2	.	TGTGCCAGCAGCCCCGGGACAGGGGGCACCGGGGAGCTGTTTTTT	CASSPGTGGTGELFF
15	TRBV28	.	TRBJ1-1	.	TGTGCCAGCAGTTCATTCGAGGGCGTTCCAACTGAAGCTTTCTTT	CASSSFEGVPTEAFF
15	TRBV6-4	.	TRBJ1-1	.	TGTGCCAGCAGTGCCGCCTTCGGAGAGTACACTGAAGCTTTCTTT	CASSAAFGEYTEAFF
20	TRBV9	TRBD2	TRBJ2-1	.	TGTGCCAGCAGCCCTCAGGGACTAGCGGGAGGGCCGAGCTCCTACAATGAGCAGTTCTTC	CASSPQGLAGGPSSYNEQFF
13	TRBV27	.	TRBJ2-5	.	TGTGCCAGCAGTTTAGTGTCGCGTGCGACCCAGTACTTC	CASSLVSRATQYF
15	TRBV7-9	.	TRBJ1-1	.	TGTGCCAGCAGCTTAGATTCTGTCCCGAACACTGAAGCTTTCTTT	CASSLDSVPNTEAFF
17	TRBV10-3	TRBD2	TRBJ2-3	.	TGTGCCATCAGTGAGGGGACTAGCGGGAGGGGATCAGATACGCAGTATTTT	CAISEGTSGRGSDTQYF
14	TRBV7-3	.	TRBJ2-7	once	TGTGCCAGCAGCAGTACCGGGAGCTTCTACGAGCAGTACTTC	CASSSTGSFYEQYF
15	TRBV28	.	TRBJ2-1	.	TGTGCCAGCAAGAAATCTTCGGGGTTTTTTGATGAGCAGTTCTTC	CASKKSSGFFDEQFF